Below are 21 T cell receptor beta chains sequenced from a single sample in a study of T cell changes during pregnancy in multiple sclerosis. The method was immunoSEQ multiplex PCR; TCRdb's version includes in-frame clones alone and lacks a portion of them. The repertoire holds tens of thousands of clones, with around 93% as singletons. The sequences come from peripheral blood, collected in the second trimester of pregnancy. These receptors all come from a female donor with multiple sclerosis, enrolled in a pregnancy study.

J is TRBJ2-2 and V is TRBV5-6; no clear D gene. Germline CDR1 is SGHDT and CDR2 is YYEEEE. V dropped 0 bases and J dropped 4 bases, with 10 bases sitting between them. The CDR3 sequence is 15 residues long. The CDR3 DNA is TGTGCCAGCAGCTTGGGTCCCACCGGCACCGGGGAGCTGTTTTTT. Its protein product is CASSLGPTGTGELFF.

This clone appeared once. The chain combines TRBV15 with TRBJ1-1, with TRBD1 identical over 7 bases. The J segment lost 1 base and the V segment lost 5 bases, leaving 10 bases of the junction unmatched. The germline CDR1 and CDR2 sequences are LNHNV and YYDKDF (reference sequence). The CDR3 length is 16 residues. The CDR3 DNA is TGTGCCACCAGCCCTCAGGACAGGAGACCGAACACTGAAGCTTTCTTT. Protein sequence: CATSPQDRRPNTEAFF.

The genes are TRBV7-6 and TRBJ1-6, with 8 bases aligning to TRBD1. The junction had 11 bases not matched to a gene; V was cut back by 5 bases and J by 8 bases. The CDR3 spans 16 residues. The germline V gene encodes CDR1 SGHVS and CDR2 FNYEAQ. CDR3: CASSPLTGAFDSPLHF. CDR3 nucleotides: TGTGCCAGCAGCCCCCTGACAGGGGCTTTTGATTCACCCCTCCACTTT.

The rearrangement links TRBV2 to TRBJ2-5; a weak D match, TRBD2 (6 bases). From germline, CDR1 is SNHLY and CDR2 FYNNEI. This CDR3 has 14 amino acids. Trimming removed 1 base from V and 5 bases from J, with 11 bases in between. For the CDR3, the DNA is TGTGCCAGCAGTGAAGAGGGGACTCGGGAGACCCAGTACTTC. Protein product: CASSEEGTRETQYF.

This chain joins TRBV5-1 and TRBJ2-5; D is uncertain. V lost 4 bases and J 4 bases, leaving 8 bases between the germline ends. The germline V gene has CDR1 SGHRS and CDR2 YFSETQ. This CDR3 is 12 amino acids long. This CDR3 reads CASSGEPETQYF. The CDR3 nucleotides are TGCGCCAGCAGCGGAGAGCCAGAGACCCAGTACTTC.

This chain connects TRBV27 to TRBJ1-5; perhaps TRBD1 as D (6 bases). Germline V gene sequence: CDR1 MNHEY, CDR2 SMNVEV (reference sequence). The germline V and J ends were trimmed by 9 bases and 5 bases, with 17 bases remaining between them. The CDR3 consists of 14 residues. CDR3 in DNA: TGTGCCAGGACTCACAGGGTTCGCGATCAGCCCCAGCATTTT. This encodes CARTHRVRDQPQHF.

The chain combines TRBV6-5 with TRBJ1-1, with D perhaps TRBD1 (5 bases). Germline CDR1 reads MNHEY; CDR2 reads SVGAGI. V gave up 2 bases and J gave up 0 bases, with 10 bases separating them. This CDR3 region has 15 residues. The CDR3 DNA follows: TGTGCCAGCAGTTACGGGGCACTCATGAACACTGAAGCTTTCTTT. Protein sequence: CASSYGALMNTEAFF.

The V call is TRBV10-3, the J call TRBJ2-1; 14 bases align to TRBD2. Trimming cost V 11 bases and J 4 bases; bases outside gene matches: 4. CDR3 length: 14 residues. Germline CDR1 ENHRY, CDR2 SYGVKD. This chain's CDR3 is CASRTSGGYNEQFF. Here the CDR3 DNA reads TGTGCCTCCCGGACTAGCGGGGGGTACAATGAGCAGTTCTTC.

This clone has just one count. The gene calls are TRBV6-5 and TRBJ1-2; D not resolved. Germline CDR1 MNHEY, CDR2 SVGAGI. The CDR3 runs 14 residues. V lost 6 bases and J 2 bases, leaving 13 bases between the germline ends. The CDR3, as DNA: TGTGCCAGCAGGCAGGACCCTAGCAACTATGGCTACACCTTC. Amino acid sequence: CASRQDPSNYGYTF.

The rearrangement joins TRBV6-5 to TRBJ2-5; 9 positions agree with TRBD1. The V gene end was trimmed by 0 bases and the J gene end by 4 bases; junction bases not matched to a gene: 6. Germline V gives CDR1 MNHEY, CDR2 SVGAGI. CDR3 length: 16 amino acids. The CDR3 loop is CASSYSWGQGSETQYF. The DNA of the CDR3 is TGTGCCAGCAGTTACTCGTGGGGACAGGGCTCAGAGACCCAGTACTTC.

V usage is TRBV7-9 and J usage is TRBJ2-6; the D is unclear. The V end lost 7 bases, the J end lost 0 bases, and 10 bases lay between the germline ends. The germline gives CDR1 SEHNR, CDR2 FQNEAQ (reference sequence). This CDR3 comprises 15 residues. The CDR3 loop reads CASTVPGSGANVLTF. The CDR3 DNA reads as TGTGCCAGCACCGTACCAGGCTCTGGGGCCAACGTCCTGACTTTC.

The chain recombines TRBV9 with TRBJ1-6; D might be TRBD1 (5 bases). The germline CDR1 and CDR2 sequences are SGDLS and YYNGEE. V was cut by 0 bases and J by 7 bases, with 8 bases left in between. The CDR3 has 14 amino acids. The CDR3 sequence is CASSVEQANSPLHF. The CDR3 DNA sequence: TGTGCCAGCAGCGTAGAACAGGCCAATTCACCCCTCCACTTT.

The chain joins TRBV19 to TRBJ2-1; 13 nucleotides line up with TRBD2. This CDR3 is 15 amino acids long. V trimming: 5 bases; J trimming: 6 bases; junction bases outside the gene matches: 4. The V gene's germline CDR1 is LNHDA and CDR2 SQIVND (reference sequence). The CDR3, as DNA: TGTGCCAGTAGTTTAACTAGCGGGGGGGCCAATGAGCAGTTCTTC. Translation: CASSLTSGGANEQFF.

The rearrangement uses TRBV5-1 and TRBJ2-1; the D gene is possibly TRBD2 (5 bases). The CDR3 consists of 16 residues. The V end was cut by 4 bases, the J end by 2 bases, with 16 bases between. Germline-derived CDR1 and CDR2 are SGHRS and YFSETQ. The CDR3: CASSLGGSAAYNEQFF. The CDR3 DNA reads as TGCGCCAGCAGCCTTGGCGGCTCAGCGGCCTACAATGAGCAGTTCTTC.

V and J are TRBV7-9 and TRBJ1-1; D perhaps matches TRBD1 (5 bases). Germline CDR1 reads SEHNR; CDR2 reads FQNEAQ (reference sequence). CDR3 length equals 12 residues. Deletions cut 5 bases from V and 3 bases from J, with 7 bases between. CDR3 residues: CASSPRDTEAFF. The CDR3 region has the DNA TGTGCCAGCAGCCCCAGGGACACTGAAGCTTTCTTT.

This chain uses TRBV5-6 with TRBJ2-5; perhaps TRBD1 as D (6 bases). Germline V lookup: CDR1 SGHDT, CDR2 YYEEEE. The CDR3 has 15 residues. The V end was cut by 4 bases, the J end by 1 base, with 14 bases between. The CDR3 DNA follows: TGTGCCAGCAGCGGATCCGGGACAACCCAAGAGACCCAGTACTTC. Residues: CASSGSGTTQETQYF.

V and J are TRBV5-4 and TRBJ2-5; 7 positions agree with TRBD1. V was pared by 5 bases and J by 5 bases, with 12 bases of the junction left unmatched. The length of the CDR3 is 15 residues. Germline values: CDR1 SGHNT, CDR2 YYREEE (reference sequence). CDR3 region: CASREGRKQGETQYF. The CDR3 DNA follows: TGTGCCAGCAGAGAAGGACGGAAACAGGGGGAGACCCAGTACTTC.

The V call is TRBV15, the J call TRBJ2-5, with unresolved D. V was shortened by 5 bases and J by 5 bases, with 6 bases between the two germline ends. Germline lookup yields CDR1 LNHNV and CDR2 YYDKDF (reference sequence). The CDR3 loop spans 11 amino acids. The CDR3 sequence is CATSSGETQYF. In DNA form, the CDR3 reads TGTGCCACCAGCTCCGGGGAGACCCAGTACTTC.

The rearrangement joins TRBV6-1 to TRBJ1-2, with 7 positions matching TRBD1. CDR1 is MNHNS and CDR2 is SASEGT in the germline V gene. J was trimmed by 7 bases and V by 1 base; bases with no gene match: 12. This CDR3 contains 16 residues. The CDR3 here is CASSEGWDRLSGGYTF. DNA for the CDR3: TGTGCCAGCAGTGAAGGCTGGGACAGACTATCGGGTGGCTACACCTTC.

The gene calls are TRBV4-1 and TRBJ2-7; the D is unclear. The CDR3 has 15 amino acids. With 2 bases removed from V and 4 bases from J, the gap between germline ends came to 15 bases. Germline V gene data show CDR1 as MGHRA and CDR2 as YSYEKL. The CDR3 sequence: CASSQFPVAAYEQYF. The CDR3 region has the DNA TGCGCCAGCAGCCAATTCCCCGTGGCGGCTTACGAGCAGTACTTC.

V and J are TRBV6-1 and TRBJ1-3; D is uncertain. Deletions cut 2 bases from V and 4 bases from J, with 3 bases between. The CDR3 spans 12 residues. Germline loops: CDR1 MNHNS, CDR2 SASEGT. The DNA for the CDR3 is TGTGCCAGCAGTGAATTAGGAAACACCATATATTTT. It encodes CASSELGNTIYF.